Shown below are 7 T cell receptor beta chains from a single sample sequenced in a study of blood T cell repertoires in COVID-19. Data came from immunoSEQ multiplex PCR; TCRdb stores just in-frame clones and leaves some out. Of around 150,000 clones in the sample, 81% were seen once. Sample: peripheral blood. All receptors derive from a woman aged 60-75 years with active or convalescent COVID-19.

CDR3 DNA: TGCGCCAGCAGCTTGGAAGGGAGGGCCGGTGGCTACACCTTC. The encoded protein is CASSLEGRAGGYTF. The chain carries TRBV5-1 and TRBJ1-2, with unresolved D. There are 14 residues in the CDR3. CDR1 is SGHRS and CDR2 is YFSETQ in the germline V gene. Trimming cost V 0 bases and J 7 bases, with 13 bases left between them.

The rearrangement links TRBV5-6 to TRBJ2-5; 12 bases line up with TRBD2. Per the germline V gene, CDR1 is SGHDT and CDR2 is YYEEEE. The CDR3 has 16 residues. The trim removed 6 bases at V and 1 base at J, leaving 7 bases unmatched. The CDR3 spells CASTGGLAGLQETQYF. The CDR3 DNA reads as TGTGCCAGCACCGGAGGACTAGCGGGGCTCCAAGAGACCCAGTACTTC.

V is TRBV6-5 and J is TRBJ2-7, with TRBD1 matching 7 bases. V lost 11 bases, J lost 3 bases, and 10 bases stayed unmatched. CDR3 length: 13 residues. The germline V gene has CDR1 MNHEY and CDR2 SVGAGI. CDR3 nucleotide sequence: TGTGCCGGCAAATCGGGACAGATCTACGAGCAGTACTTC. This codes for CAGKSGQIYEQYF.

CDR3 amino acids: CASSLGAGTGWSGANVLTF. For the CDR3, the DNA is TGTGCCAGCAGCTTAGGGGCCGGGACAGGGTGGTCTGGGGCCAACGTCCTGACTTTC. The V call is TRBV7-9, the J call TRBJ2-6; 9 bases are shared with TRBD1. The CDR3 spans 19 residues. V trimming: 1 base; J trimming: 1 base; junction bases outside the gene matches: 8. CDR1 and CDR2 (germline): SEHNR, FQNEAQ (reference sequence).

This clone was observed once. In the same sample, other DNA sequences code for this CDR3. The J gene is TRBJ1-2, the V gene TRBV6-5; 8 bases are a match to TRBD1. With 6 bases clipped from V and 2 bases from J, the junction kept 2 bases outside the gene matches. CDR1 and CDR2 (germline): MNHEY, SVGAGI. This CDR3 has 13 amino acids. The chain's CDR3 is CASSRDRNYGYTF. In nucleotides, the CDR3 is TGTGCCAGCAGCCGGGACAGGAACTATGGCTACACCTTC.

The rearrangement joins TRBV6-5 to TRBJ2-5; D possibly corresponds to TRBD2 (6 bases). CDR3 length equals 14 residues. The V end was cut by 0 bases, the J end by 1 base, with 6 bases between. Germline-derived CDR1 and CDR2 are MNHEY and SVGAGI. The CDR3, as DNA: TGTGCCAGCAGTTACTCAGCGGGCCAAGAGACCCAGTACTTC. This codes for CASSYSAGQETQYF.

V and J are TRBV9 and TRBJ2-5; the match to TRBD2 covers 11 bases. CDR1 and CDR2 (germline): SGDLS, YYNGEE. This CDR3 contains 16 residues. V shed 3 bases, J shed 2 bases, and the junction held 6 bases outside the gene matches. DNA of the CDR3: TGTGCCAGCAGCGAGGGACTAGCGGTACTACAAGAGACCCAGTACTTC. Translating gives CASSEGLAVLQETQYF.